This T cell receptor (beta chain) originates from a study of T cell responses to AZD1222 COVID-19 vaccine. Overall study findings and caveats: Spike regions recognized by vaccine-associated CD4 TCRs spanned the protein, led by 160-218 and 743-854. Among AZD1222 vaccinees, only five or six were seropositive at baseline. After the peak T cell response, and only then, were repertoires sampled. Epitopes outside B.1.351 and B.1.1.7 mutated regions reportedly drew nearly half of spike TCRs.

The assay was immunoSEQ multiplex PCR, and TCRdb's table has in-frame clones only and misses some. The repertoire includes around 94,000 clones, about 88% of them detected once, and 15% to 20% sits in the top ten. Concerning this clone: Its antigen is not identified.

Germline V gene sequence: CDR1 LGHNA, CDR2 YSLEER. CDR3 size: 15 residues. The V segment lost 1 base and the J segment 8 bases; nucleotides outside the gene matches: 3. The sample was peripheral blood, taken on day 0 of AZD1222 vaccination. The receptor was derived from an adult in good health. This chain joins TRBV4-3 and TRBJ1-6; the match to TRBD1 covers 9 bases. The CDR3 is CASSQVGQGYSPLHF. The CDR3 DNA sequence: TGCGCCAGCAGCCAAGTGGGACAGGGTTATTCACCCCTCCACTTT.